The 2 T cell receptor beta chains below were found in one sample sequenced in a study of T cells after yellow fever vaccination. From the 5' RACE reads, TCRdb called clonotypes with MiXCR, one entry per CDR3 protein. Here the sample spans some 300,000 distinct CDR3 sequences, 8.5% to 10% being singletons. The sequences come from CD4+ T cells sorted from PBMCs, collected 5 days after the yellow fever booster vaccination. The source of these receptors is a man between 18 and 29 years old who received the YFV17D yellow fever vaccine.

This rearrangement joins TRBV11-2 to TRBJ1-1, with D possibly TRBD1 on 5 matching bases. The germline V gene encodes CDR1 SGHAT and CDR2 FQNNGV. V shed 7 bases and J shed 4 bases, with 16 bases lying between them. The CDR3 length is 14 residues. CDR3 sequence reads: CASTIWGGLTEAFF. In DNA form, the CDR3 reads TGTGCCAGCACCATTTGGGGGGGTCTCACTGAAGCTTTCTTT.

The chain links TRBV5-1 to TRBJ2-5, with 7 nucleotides matching TRBD1. The trim removed 4 bases at V and 1 base at J, leaving 4 bases unmatched. The CDR3 extends over 14 amino acids. Germline loops: CDR1 SGHRS, CDR2 YFSETQ. CDR3 DNA: TGCGCCAGCAGCCGGGACAGTCCCCAAGAGACCCAGTACTTC. This translates into CASSRDSPQETQYF. The whole variable domain, filled in from reference TRBV5-1 and TRBJ2-5, reads KAGVTQTPRYLIKTRGQQVTLSCSPISGHRSVSWYQQTPGQGLQFLFEYFSETQRNKGNFPGRFSGRQFSNSRSEMNVSTLELGDSALYLCASSRDSPQETQYFGPGTRLLVL.